The 10 T cell receptor beta chains in this list originate from one sample, sequenced in a study of blood T cell repertoires in COVID-19. Profiling relied on immunoSEQ multiplex PCR, and the TCRdb table lists in-frame clones only, not all of them. The data show around 110,000 clones, 70% to 85% seen once. The material sequenced was peripheral blood. The receptors were sampled from an older man with active or convalescent COVID-19.

This sequence joins TRBV18 and TRBJ1-2; TRBD1 is a possible D gene (6 bases). V lost 3 bases and J lost 5, with 16 bases in between. The CDR3 is made up of 15 amino acids. Germline assignment: CDR1 KGHSH and CDR2 LQKENI. The CDR3 DNA is TGTGCCAGCTCACCCGGGACACCTTCTTGGTATGGCTACACCTTC. It yields the protein CASSPGTPSWYGYTF.

This clone showed up just once. The J gene is TRBJ2-1, the V gene TRBV4-1; perhaps TRBD1 as D (6 bases). Germline lookup yields CDR1 MGHRA and CDR2 YSYEKL. With 4 bases removed from V and 7 bases from J, the gap between germline ends came to 20 bases. The CDR3 contains 16 residues. The CDR3 DNA reads as TGCGCCAGCAGCCCCCAAGCAAGGGGGATAGCGAATGAGCAGTTCTTC. Amino acid sequence: CASSPQARGIANEQFF.

This chain connects TRBV12-5 to TRBJ2-3; 9 bases align to TRBD2. V dropped 5 bases and J dropped 4; count of bases not matched to a gene: 1. Germline V gene lookup returns CDR1 LGHNT and CDR2 FRNRAP. The CDR3 spans 13 residues. The CDR3 nucleotides are TGTGCTAGTGGTAGCGGGAGGTCAGATACGCAGTATTTT. Translation: CASGSGRSDTQYF.

The chain recombines TRBV7-9 with TRBJ2-1; maybe TRBD1 (6 bases). CDR3 size: 14 residues. Germline V CDR1 and CDR2: SEHNR, FQNEAQ (reference sequence). The V end was cut by 5 bases, the J end by 8 bases, with 16 bases between. The CDR3 region is CASSPEQQGYEQFF. The CDR3 DNA reads as TGTGCCAGCAGCCCGGAACAACAGGGCTATGAGCAGTTCTTC. The variable domain in full, completed from reference TRBV7-9 and TRBJ2-1, reads DTGVSQNPRHKITKRGQNVTFRCDPISEHNRLYWYRQTLGQGPEFLTYFQNEAQLEKSRLLSDRFSAERPKGSFSTLEIQRTEQGDSAMYLCASSPEQQGYEQFFGPGTRLTVL.

The chain recombines TRBV5-1 with TRBJ1-2, with 10 bases matching TRBD1. Trimming took 1 base from V and 7 from J; bases not matched to a gene: 1. Germline-derived CDR1 and CDR2 are SGHRS and YFSETQ. This CDR3 has 13 amino acids. CDR3 nucleotide sequence: TGCGCCAGCAGCTTGAGGACAGGGGGTGGCTACACCTTC. This sequence encodes CASSLRTGGGYTF.

The rearrangement joins TRBV3-1 (or the pseudogene TRBV3-2) to TRBJ1-2; D may be TRBD1 (5 bases). The CDR3 totals 15 residues. CDR1 LGHDT and CDR2 YNNKEL come from the germline V gene (reference sequence). V lost 0 bases and J 3 bases, leaving 11 bases between the germline ends. This CDR3 is CASSQERAGYYGYTF. The CDR3 bases are TGTGCCAGCAGCCAAGAAAGGGCAGGGTACTATGGCTACACCTTC.

The V gene is TRBV6-1, the J gene TRBJ2-7, with a weak D call TRBD1 (5 bases). The length of the CDR3 is 13 residues. Germline V gives CDR1 MNHNS, CDR2 SASEGT. Trimming cost V 0 bases and J 5 bases, with 8 bases left between them. For the CDR3, the DNA is TGTGCCAGCAGTGAAGCGGCAGGGAACGAGCAGTACTTC. It yields the protein CASSEAAGNEQYF.

This rearrangement joins TRBV27 to TRBJ1-3; TRBD1 matches at 8 bases. This CDR3 comprises 17 residues. With V trimmed by 2 bases and J by 3 bases, 9 bases remained unmatched. Germline V lookup: CDR1 MNHEY, CDR2 SMNVEV (reference sequence). The CDR3: CASSLTLTGVHGNTIYF. CDR3 DNA sequence: TGTGCCAGCAGTTTAACCCTGACAGGGGTCCATGGAAACACCATATATTTT.

As concerns this clone: This sample also contains other DNA sequences that code for the same CDR3. The V and J genes are TRBV6-5 and TRBJ2-2; D uncertain. The CDR3 is 12 residues long. CDR1 is MNHEY, CDR2 SVGAGI, per germline. Between the trimmed V and J ends, which lost 6 bases and 1 base, there was a span of 3 bases. The CDR3 DNA is TGTGCCAGCAGGCGGAACACCGGGGAGCTGTTTTTT. This encodes CASRRNTGELFF.

This rearrangement joins TRBV7-9 to TRBJ1-2; 7 bases match TRBD1. CDR3 length: 14 amino acids. The J segment lost 5 bases and the V segment lost 6 bases, leaving 9 bases of the junction unmatched. Germline values: CDR1 SEHNR, CDR2 FQNEAQ (reference sequence). The CDR3 reads CASSNADRVYGYTF. The CDR3, as DNA: TGTGCCAGCAGTAACGCAGACAGGGTTTATGGCTACACCTTC.